This TCR beta chain was obtained from a study of CD8+CD57+ T cells in acquired aplastic anemia. Study-wide context: The study obtained an average of roughly 3 ug of DNA from sorted CD4+ and CD8+ cells. Healthy donor sequencing depth: 10 million to 10.8 million CD4+, 11 million to 13 million CD8+ reads.

In regard to this clonotype: What it binds is unknown.

Regarding the study as a whole: About 29 sequences, all CD8+ CDR3, were shared between patients and controls.

Researchers used genomic DNA as the template to profile TCR beta VDJ and CDR3. TCRdb used MiXCR to reprocess the reads, holding one entry per CDR3 protein. The table records around 180,000 distinct CDR3 sequences, just under 65% of them present only once. The receptor's source is a human donor in good health. Sequenced sample: sorted CD4+, CD8+, or CD8+CD57+ T cells (not recorded which) from PBMCs.

The CDR3 reads CASSHDDRVEQYF. The CDR3 DNA is TGTGCCAGCAGCCACGATGACAGGGTCGAGCAGTACTTC. The gene calls are TRBV7-9 and TRBJ2-7; TRBD1 matches 7 bases. The germline gives CDR1 SEHNR, CDR2 FQNEAQ (reference sequence). CDR3 length: 13 amino acids. The junction had 7 bases not matched to a gene; V was cut back by 5 bases and J by 6 bases.